These 29 T cell receptor beta chains were sequenced from one sample in a study of T-cell reconstitution after alpha-beta-depleted transplantation in children. Preparation of the TCRbeta library involved a method that used unique molecular identifiers. Using its own MiXCR run on the PCR reads, TCRdb lists one record per CDR3 protein. The sample yields roughly 90,000 distinct CDR3 sequences, 12% seen once. Sequencing was performed on PBMCs from the stem cell graft donor, taken from the stem cell graft. The receptors come from a human donor who donated a stem cell graft to a child with inherited bone marrow failure.

The chain links TRBV10-3 to TRBJ1-3; D gene uncertain. Germline V gene data show CDR1 as ENHRY and CDR2 as SYGVKD. The V end lost 3 bases, the J end lost 0 bases, and 6 bases lay between the germline ends. The CDR3 has 14 amino acids. CDR3 amino acids: CAISEGNSGNTIYF. In DNA form, the CDR3 reads TGTGCCATCAGTGAAGGTAACTCTGGAAACACCATATATTTT.

The V and J genes are TRBV20-1 and TRBJ2-3, with D unclear. The CDR3 length is 13 residues. Germline V gene sequence: CDR1 DFQATT, CDR2 SNEGSKA (reference sequence). The CDR3 bases are TGCAGGCCGATTCGTGGCCCCACAGATACGCAGTATTTT. Its protein product is CRPIRGPTDTQYF.

Ten or more counts support this clonotype. The chain carries TRBV29-1 and TRBJ2-5, with a possible D match to TRBD2 (6 bases). The germline CDR1 and CDR2 sequences are SQVTM and ANQGSEA. Trimming took off 3 bases at V and 5 bases at J, with 13 bases between the two ends. The CDR3 loop spans 13 amino acids. Here the CDR3 reads CSVDSGDRETQYF. CDR3 DNA: TGCAGCGTTGACTCGGGAGATAGGGAGACCCAGTACTTC.

This clonotype was seen repeatedly, ten times or more. The chain links TRBV20-1 to TRBJ2-3; 11 bases map to TRBD2. Germline assignment: CDR1 DFQATT and CDR2 SNEGSKA (reference sequence). V was pared by 6 bases and J by 2 bases, with 7 bases of the junction left unmatched. The CDR3 is 15 amino acids. The CDR3 coding sequence is TGCAGTGCCCTAACTAGCGGGAGTTACACAGATACGCAGTATTTT. This gives the protein CSALTSGSYTDTQYF.

This clonotype has a count of ten or more. The V and J genes are TRBV6-5 and TRBJ2-2; D call uncertain. The CDR3 totals 14 residues. V gave up 5 bases and J gave up 0 bases, with 7 bases separating them. CDR1 is MNHEY and CDR2 is SVGAGI in the germline V gene. CDR3 amino acids: CASSPLANTGELFF. The CDR3 DNA reads as TGTGCCAGCAGTCCGTTAGCGAACACCGGGGAGCTGTTTTTT.

This clonotype was seen many times. The chain links TRBV11-1 to TRBJ2-6; D is uncertain. The CDR3 sequence is 18 residues long. V gave up 4 bases and J gave up 0 bases, with 16 bases separating them. Per the germline V gene, CDR1 is SGHAT and CDR2 is FQDESV (reference sequence). This CDR3 is CASSSRYGRSSGANVLTF. CDR3 bases: TGTGCCAGCAGCTCCCGCTACGGGCGCTCCTCTGGGGCCAACGTCCTGACTTTC.

This clonotype has a count of ten or more. V is TRBV5-4 and J is TRBJ2-1, with D perhaps TRBD2 (5 bases). The CDR3 consists of 19 residues. Germline V lookup: CDR1 SGHNT, CDR2 YYREEE (reference sequence). The germline V and J ends were trimmed by 3 bases and 8 bases, with 30 bases remaining between them. For the CDR3, the DNA is TGTGCCAGCAGCTATTTAGGTCGTTCGGGGATCCACGCGTCGGATGAGCAGTTCTTC. Its protein product is CASSYLGRSGIHASDEQFF.

This clonotype appeared many times. The chain combines TRBV5-1 with TRBJ2-2; D not resolved. The V gene's germline CDR1 is SGHRS and CDR2 YFSETQ. The CDR3 covers 15 residues. V dropped 0 bases and J dropped 5 bases, with 11 bases sitting between them. CDR3 in DNA: TGCGCCAGCAGCTTGGCGGACCTCGGGACCGGGGAGCTGTTTTTT. It codes for CASSLADLGTGELFF.

The chain employs TRBV7-2 and TRBJ2-7, with D possibly being TRBD1 (6 bases). Trimming left V 5 bases short and J 1 base short, with 15 bases between. The CDR3 has 15 residues. Germline V gene sequence: CDR1 SGHTA, CDR2 FQGNSA. CDR3 sequence: CASSLNRVLSYEQYF. The CDR3 DNA follows: TGTGCCAGCAGCCTCAACAGGGTTCTTTCCTACGAGCAGTACTTC.

The chain uses TRBV6-2 or TRBV6-3 and TRBJ2-7; D is undetermined. The germline CDR1 and CDR2 sequences are MNHEY and SVGEGT. The V and J ends lost 2 bases and 0 bases respectively, with 11 bases between them. This CDR3 is 15 amino acids long. The CDR3 bases are TGTGCCAGCAGTTACGAGGCGGTCAGCTCCTACGAGCAGTACTTC. Amino acids: CASSYEAVSSYEQYF.

This clonotype was counted ten times or more. CDR3: CASSRESGQGEETQYF. CDR3 coding DNA: TGCGCCAGCAGCCGTGAAAGCGGACAGGGCGAAGAGACCCAGTACTTC. The chain couples TRBV5-1 to TRBJ2-5; 8 bases match TRBD1. J gave up 3 bases and V 4 bases, and 11 bases lay outside the gene matches. Looked up from germline, CDR1 is SGHRS and CDR2 is YFSETQ. The CDR3 runs 16 residues.

This clonotype has ten or more counts. The V call is TRBV15, the J call TRBJ1-3; D unresolved. V lost 0 bases and J 2 bases, leaving 11 bases between the germline ends. The CDR3 contains 16 residues. The V gene's germline CDR1 is LNHNV and CDR2 YYDKDF (reference sequence). The CDR3 DNA follows: TGTGCCACCAGCAGAGATATAGGATCAACTGGAAACACCATATATTTT. Protein sequence: CATSRDIGSTGNTIYF.

This clonotype was observed many times. This sequence joins TRBV7-8 and TRBJ2-3; D gene ambiguous. V lost 5 bases to trimming and J lost 6 bases, with 12 bases between them. Germline V gives CDR1 SGHVS, CDR2 FQNEAQ. This CDR3 spans 13 amino acids. The CDR3 bases are TGTGCCAGCAGCCTGGACCCTACGGATACGCAGTATTTT. Translated, it gives CASSLDPTDTQYF.

This clonotype was recorded at least ten times. V usage is TRBV5-1 and J usage is TRBJ1-1; D is uncertain. Germline CDR1 reads SGHRS; CDR2 reads YFSETQ. The CDR3 has 14 amino acids. V shed 0 bases and J shed 1 base, with 7 bases lying between them. The CDR3 DNA is TGCGCCAGCAGCTTGGGGGCTGAGAACACTGAAGCTTTCTTT. Encoded protein: CASSLGAENTEAFF.

The V gene is TRBV24-1, the J gene TRBJ2-2, with TRBD1 identical over 7 bases. Germline V gene sequence: CDR1 KGHDR, CDR2 SFDVKD. This CDR3 has 14 amino acids. V shed 4 bases and J 4 bases; nucleotides not matched to a gene: 2. Here the CDR3 DNA reads TGTGCCACCAGTGAAGCAGGGGGCACCGGGGAGCTGTTTTTT. Its protein is CATSEAGGTGELFF.

The sample holds many counts of this clonotype. The CDR3 DNA is TGTGCCAGCAAAAAGGGTAACACCGGGGAGCTGTTTTTT. Protein sequence: CASKKGNTGELFF. The chain combines TRBV2 with TRBJ2-2; D gene ambiguous. The CDR3 totals 13 residues. V shed 7 bases and J shed 2 bases, with 8 bases lying between them. Germline loops: CDR1 SNHLY, CDR2 FYNNEI.

This clonotype appeared many times. This CDR3 reads CASILGLQGTEAFF. CDR3 coding DNA: TGTGCCAGCATCCTAGGGTTGCAGGGCACTGAAGCTTTCTTT. V gene TRBV7-2 combines with J gene TRBJ1-1, with D possibly TRBD1 on 5 matching bases. The germline V gene encodes CDR1 SGHTA and CDR2 FQGNSA. The V and J ends lost 7 bases and 4 bases respectively, with 16 bases between them. This CDR3 contains 14 residues. Supplemented by reference TRBV7-2 and TRBJ1-1, the full variable domain reads GAGVSQSPSNKVTEKGKDVELRCDPISGHTALYWYRQSLGQGLEFLIYFQGNSAPDKSGLPSDRFSAERTGGSVSTLTIQRTQQEDSAVYLCASILGLQGTEAFFGQGTRLTVV.

This clonotype was recorded at least ten times. The V gene is TRBV4-2, the J gene TRBJ2-5, with 10 positions matching TRBD2. CDR1 is LGHNA and CDR2 is YNFKEQ in the germline V gene. CDR3 length: 16 amino acids. With 0 bases clipped from V and 3 bases from J, the junction kept 4 bases outside the gene matches. The CDR3 loop reads CASSQDELAGEETQYF. The CDR3 DNA is TGTGCCAGCAGCCAAGATGAGCTAGCGGGAGAAGAGACCCAGTACTTC.

This clonotype was picked up many times. This chain joins TRBV20-1 and TRBJ2-3; 10 bases match TRBD2. V was clipped by 1 base and J by 6 bases; unmatched bases: 7. The CDR3 runs 15 residues. Germline CDR1 is DFQATT and CDR2 is SNEGSKA (reference sequence). CDR3 bases: TGCAGTGCTAGAGGGCTAGCGGGAGTCGGCGATACGCAGTATTTT. It codes for CSARGLAGVGDTQYF.

The J gene is TRBJ2-2, the V gene TRBV20-1; TRBD1 or TRBD2 may be the D gene (5 bases each). Trimming pared 2 bases from V and 4 bases from J, leaving 11 bases between. This CDR3 region has 14 residues. Germline loops: CDR1 DFQATT, CDR2 SNEGSKA (reference sequence). CDR3 loop: CSARTPGRTGELFF. The CDR3 DNA follows: TGCAGTGCTAGAACCCCGGGGCGCACCGGGGAGCTGTTTTTT.

This clonotype was counted at least ten times. The rearrangement links TRBV7-2 to TRBJ2-5, with 8 bases that match TRBD1. This CDR3 contains 15 residues. The junction had 8 bases not matched to a gene; V was cut back by 4 bases and J by 4 bases. Per germline, CDR1 SGHTA and CDR2 FQGNSA. CDR3 bases: TGTGCCAGCAGCTCCGGACAGGGCGTCGGAGAGACCCAGTACTTC. It yields the protein CASSSGQGVGETQYF.

In this sample, this clonotype turned up many times. The gene calls are TRBV7-2 and TRBJ2-7, with a tentative D call TRBD1 (6 bases). The germline CDR1 and CDR2 sequences are SGHTA and FQGNSA. V lost 1 base and J 1 base, leaving 14 bases between the germline ends. The CDR3 runs 16 residues. The CDR3 DNA reads TGTGCCAGCAGCTTAGTTCAGGGGCAATTTTCCTACGAGCAGTACTTC. Residues: CASSLVQGQFSYEQYF. The variable domain in full, with the rest retrieved from reference TRBV7-2 and TRBJ2-7, is GAGVSQSPSNKVTEKGKDVELRCDPISGHTALYWYRQSLGQGLEFLIYFQGNSAPDKSGLPSDRFSAERTGGSVSTLTIQRTQQEDSAVYLCASSLVQGQFSYEQYFGPGTRLTVT.

This clonotype occurred many times. CDR3 sequence reads: CASSPQAHNEQFF. CDR3 nucleotide sequence: TGTGCCAGCAGCCCCCAAGCTCACAATGAGCAGTTCTTC. The rearrangement links TRBV9 to TRBJ2-1; D is uncertain. Germline V lookup: CDR1 SGDLS, CDR2 YYNGEE. The germline V and J ends were trimmed by 4 bases and 5 bases, with 10 bases remaining between them. This CDR3 is 13 amino acids long.

There are a few counts of this clonotype. V and J are TRBV7-8 and TRBJ2-5; perhaps TRBD2 as D (6 bases). Germline V gene data show CDR1 as SGHVS and CDR2 as FQNEAQ. V lost 3 bases and J lost 1, with 6 bases in between. The CDR3 extends over 13 amino acids. Written as DNA, the CDR3 is TGTGCCAGCAGCTTTAGCGGCCAAGAGACCCAGTACTTC. Amino acid sequence: CASSFSGQETQYF.

This clonotype was seen at least ten times. The V gene is TRBV2, the J gene TRBJ2-5; 8 bases match TRBD2. The CDR3 totals 14 residues. V trimming: 10 bases; J trimming: 4 bases; junction bases outside the gene matches: 11. Germline-derived CDR1 and CDR2 are SNHLY and FYNNEI. As DNA, the CDR3 is TGTGCCACTTCCCCGGGACTAGTGGGAGAGACCCAGTACTTC. It translates to CATSPGLVGETQYF. Full variable domain (missing parts from reference TRBV2 and TRBJ2-5): EPEVTQTPSHQVTQMGQEVILRCVPISNHLYFYWYRQILGQKVEFLVSFYNNEISEKSEIFDDQFSVERPDGSNFTLKIRSTKLEDSAMYFCATSPGLVGETQYFGPGTRLLVL.

There are many counts of this clonotype. V is TRBV6-6 and J is TRBJ1-3, with 8 bases that match TRBD1. The V gene's germline CDR1 is MNHNY and CDR2 SVGAGI (reference sequence). The junction had 5 bases not matched to a gene; V was cut back by 7 bases and J by 3 bases. The CDR3 extends over 14 amino acids. CDR3 nucleotide sequence: TGTGCCAGCACTCAACAGGGGGGTGGAAACACCATATATTTT. Translating gives CASTQQGGGNTIYF.

At least ten counts were recorded for this clonotype. The gene calls are TRBV11-1 and TRBJ2-7; no firm D call. This CDR3 comprises 14 residues. The ends were cut back, 2 bases at V and 4 bases at J, with 12 bases in the middle. The germline V gene encodes CDR1 SGHAT and CDR2 FQDESV (reference sequence). The CDR3 here is CASSLLASGYEQYF. The CDR3 DNA sequence: TGTGCCAGCAGCTTACTTGCCTCAGGTTACGAGCAGTACTTC.

There are many counts of this clonotype. CDR3 loop: CSVERDPGSGDTQYF. CDR3 DNA: TGCAGCGTTGAACGGGACCCGGGATCAGGAGATACGCAGTATTTT. The rearrangement joins TRBV29-1 to TRBJ2-3; D is tentatively TRBD1 or TRBD2 (5 bases each). Germline CDR1 reads SQVTM; CDR2 reads ANQGSEA. Trimming took 2 bases from V and 5 from J, leaving 17 bases between them. There are 15 residues in the CDR3.

This clonotype was seen repeatedly, ten times or more. The genes are TRBV20-1 and TRBJ1-5, with D tentatively TRBD1 (5 bases). With 0 bases removed from V and 8 bases from J, the gap between germline ends came to 17 bases. Germline V gene sequence: CDR1 DFQATT, CDR2 SNEGSKA (reference sequence). This CDR3 is built from 15 residues. CDR3 residues: CSARDFRSGSKPQHF. CDR3 in DNA: TGCAGTGCTAGAGATTTTAGGTCAGGGTCCAAGCCCCAGCATTTT.